These 27 T cell receptor beta chains share one sample of origin, sequenced in a study of T cell responses to AZD1222 COVID-19 vaccine. Measured with immunoSEQ multiplex PCR; TCRdb has only the in-frame clones, and not every one. The profile shows around 25,000 clones, about nine tenths of them singletons. Sequenced material: peripheral blood, taken 28 days after the second AZD1222 dose. These receptors all stem from an adult who received the AZD1222 COVID-19 vaccine.

The V call is TRBV27, the J call TRBJ2-1; D is perhaps TRBD2 (6 bases). The V end lost 0 bases, the J end lost 6 bases, and 9 bases lay between the germline ends. CDR1 and CDR2 from the germline V gene are MNHEY and SMNVEV (reference sequence). The CDR3 has 14 residues. The CDR3: CASSLSPTSNEQFF. The DNA of the CDR3 is TGTGCCAGCAGTTTATCCCCGACTAGCAATGAGCAGTTCTTC.

The V gene is TRBV10-1, the J gene TRBJ2-4; D unclear. This CDR3 contains 11 residues. V lost 3 bases and J 7 bases, leaving 4 bases between the germline ends. CDR1 and CDR2 from the germline V gene are WNHNN and SYGVQD (reference sequence). The CDR3 bases are TGCGCCAGCAGTGATTTTAACATTCAGTACTTC. Protein sequence: CASSDFNIQYF.

The J gene is TRBJ2-3, the V gene TRBV7-3; 12 bases fit TRBD2. V lost 5 bases to trimming and J lost 3 bases; unmatched junction nucleotides: 12. The CDR3 extends over 18 amino acids. Germline V gene sequence: CDR1 SGHTA, CDR2 FQGTGA. Here the CDR3 DNA reads TGTGCCAGCAGCCCTAGGACTAGCGGGAATTGGGGGACAGATACGCAGTATTTT. Protein product: CASSPRTSGNWGTDTQYF.

CDR3 loop: CASSPQASGNTIYF. For the CDR3, the DNA is TGTGCCAGCAGCCCCCAGGCATCCGGGAACACCATATATTTT. The gene calls are TRBV14 and TRBJ1-3; D is ambiguous. This CDR3 is built from 14 residues. V gave up 4 bases and J gave up 7 bases, with 14 bases separating them. Germline loops: CDR1 SGHDN, CDR2 FVKESK.

With respect to this clone: At one end, the junction sequence differs from germline, possibly due to a read error. The rearrangement uses TRBV7-2 and TRBJ2-7; D may correspond to TRBD1 or TRBD2 (5 bases each). This CDR3 region has 14 residues. Germline V CDR1 and CDR2: SGHTA, FQGNSA. CDR3 nucleotides: TGTGCCAGCATGGCCGGGACGGGATCCTCCGAGCAGTACTTC. This sequence encodes CASMAGTGSSEQYF.

This clone has more than one count but fewer than ten. V gene TRBV28 combines with J gene TRBJ2-4, with D unclear. V was trimmed by 2 bases and J by 0 bases, leaving 8 bases between them. Germline lookup yields CDR1 MDHEN and CDR2 SYDVKM. The CDR3 runs to 15 residues. The CDR3 sequence is CASSLERRAKNIQYF. For the CDR3, the DNA is TGTGCCAGCAGTTTAGAACGGAGAGCCAAAAACATTCAGTACTTC.

This clone is classed as large (0.1 to 1%). The gene calls are TRBV24-1 and TRBJ1-5; the D gene is possibly TRBD1 (6 bases). CDR1 is KGHDR, CDR2 SFDVKD, per germline. This CDR3 region has 14 residues. The V and J ends lost 4 bases and 5 bases respectively, with 11 bases between them. CDR3 DNA: TGTGCCACCAGTGAGGGGACAAGCGATCAGCCCCAGCATTTT. Encoded protein: CATSEGTSDQPQHF.

The V call is TRBV10-2, the J call TRBJ2-1; 8 nucleotides align to TRBD2. After removal of 6 bases from V and 7 bases from J, the junction contained 8 bases not matched to a gene. Germline-derived CDR1 and CDR2 are WSHSY and SAAADI. CDR3 size: 14 residues. CDR3 sequence (DNA): TGCGCCAGCAGATTAGCGGGATTCGGGAATGAGCAGTTCTTC. Translation: CASRLAGFGNEQFF.

The genes are TRBV21-1 and TRBJ2-7; the listed D gene, TRBD1, was not tested against the DNA. TRBV21-1 is a documented pseudogene. The CDR3 length is 15 residues. As DNA, the CDR3 is TGTGCCAGCAGCAAAGGGGACAGGTGCTCCTACGAGCAGTACTTC. Protein sequence: CASSKGDRCSYEQYF.

The chain combines TRBV12-3 or TRBV12-4 with TRBJ1-1; no reliable D call. V was shortened by 5 bases and J by 11 bases, with 18 bases between the two germline ends. This CDR3 has 13 amino acids. CDR3 nucleotides: TGTGCCAGCAGTAGATACGAGGTGGCTGGGGCTTTCTTT. It specifies CASSRYEVAGAFF.

The rearrangement uses TRBV24-1 and TRBJ2-5, with D possibly TRBD1 on 6 matching bases. The germline V and J ends were trimmed by 2 bases and 5 bases, with 14 bases remaining between them. This CDR3 is 15 amino acids long. Per the germline V gene, CDR1 is KGHDR and CDR2 is SFDVKD. This CDR3 reads CATSDSGAAGETQYF. The CDR3 bases are TGTGCCACCAGTGATTCAGGGGCCGCCGGGGAGACCCAGTACTTC.

CDR3 residues: CAIKAGGVDTQYF. CDR3 nucleotides: TGTGCCATTAAAGCGGGAGGGGTAGATACGCAGTATTTT. This chain connects TRBV10-3 to TRBJ2-3, with 10 bases aligning to TRBD2. CDR1 and CDR2 from the germline V gene are ENHRY and SYGVKD. The CDR3 length is 13 residues. Germline trimming cut 9 bases from V and 5 bases from J; bases unmatched to any gene: 5.

The V call is TRBV12-3 or TRBV12-4, the J call TRBJ1-5; no clear D. V gave up 2 bases and J gave up 5 bases, with 4 bases separating them. CDR3 length equals 12 residues. The CDR3: CASSLLHQPQHF. CDR3 sequence (DNA): TGTGCCAGCAGTTTACTCCATCAGCCCCAGCATTTT.

The chain has TRBV28 and TRBJ2-5, with 8 bases matching TRBD2. J lost 2 bases, V lost 5 bases, and 7 bases had no gene match. The V gene's germline CDR1 is MDHEN and CDR2 SYDVKM. The CDR3 length is 15 residues. CDR3 coding DNA: TGTGCCAGCAGTGGGACTAGTCCCACACAAGAGACCCAGTACTTC. Translation gives CASSGTSPTQETQYF.

This clone came up once. This chain uses TRBV10-3 with TRBJ1-2; D unclear. Deletions cut 7 bases from V and 0 bases from J, with 12 bases between. The CDR3 covers 14 residues. Looked up from germline, CDR1 is ENHRY and CDR2 is SYGVKD. This CDR3 is CAIKAPRTNYGYTF. The DNA of the CDR3 is TGTGCCATCAAGGCGCCAAGGACTAACTATGGCTACACCTTC.

The gene calls are TRBV5-1 and TRBJ2-1; D is uncertain. Germline CDR1 and CDR2: SGHRS and YFSETQ. This CDR3 has 12 amino acids. V lost 0 bases and J 6 bases, leaving 4 bases between the germline ends. The CDR3 loop reads CASSLDINEQFF. Here the CDR3 DNA reads TGCGCCAGCAGCTTGGACATCAATGAGCAGTTCTTC.

This clone was seen more than once but under ten times. The chain couples TRBV28 to TRBJ1-6; possible D gene TRBD1, 5 bases. This CDR3 comprises 14 residues. V lost 8 bases and J 10 bases, leaving 18 bases between the germline ends. Looked up from germline, CDR1 is MDHEN and CDR2 is SYDVKM. Here the CDR3 reads CASGGGQGESPLHF. CDR3 sequence (DNA): TGTGCCAGCGGGGGAGGCCAGGGAGAATCACCCCTCCACTTT.

The rearrangement joins TRBV9 to TRBJ1-3; 7 nucleotides agree with TRBD1. CDR1 is SGDLS, CDR2 YYNGEE, per germline. J was trimmed by 2 bases and V by 2 bases; bases with no gene match: 4. The CDR3 is 15 residues long. The CDR3 is CASSVGTVAGNTIYF. The CDR3 nucleotides are TGTGCCAGCAGCGTTGGGACAGTCGCTGGAAACACCATATATTTT.

In DNA, the CDR3 is TGTGCCAGCAGCTTGGGGTCTGGTGGACAGGTGAGCTCCTATAATTCACCCCTCCACTTT. This encodes CASSLGSGGQVSSYNSPLHF. The rearrangement uses TRBV7-3 and TRBJ1-6; 7 nucleotides align to TRBD1. Germline V gene data show CDR1 as SGHTA and CDR2 as FQGTGA. This CDR3 contains 20 residues. V was clipped by 3 bases and J by 0 bases; unmatched bases: 14.

CDR3 residues: CASSVSGTGAFRQPQHF. The CDR3 bases are TGTGCCAGTAGTGTATCCGGGACAGGGGCCTTCCGGCAGCCCCAGCATTTT. V is TRBV19 and J is TRBJ1-5; 10 bases match TRBD1. Unmatched junction bases numbered 14, after V lost 5 bases and J lost 7 bases. The CDR3 is made up of 17 amino acids. From germline, CDR1 is LNHDA and CDR2 SQIVND (reference sequence).

This clone was seen a few times. The CDR3 DNA reads as TGTGCCAGCAGTCCCGGGACAGGGGGCTTCGAGCAGTACTTC. As protein: CASSPGTGGFEQYF. This chain joins TRBV6-4 and TRBJ2-7; 12 nucleotides align to TRBD1. This CDR3 has 14 residues. V lost 5 bases, J lost 6 bases, and 5 bases stayed unmatched. Germline CDR1 is MRHNA and CDR2 is SNTAGT.

This clone was detected only a few times. CDR3 region: CASSSGQVAPGELFF. The CDR3 coding sequence is TGTGCCAGCAGTTCGGGACAGGTTGCACCCGGGGAGCTGTTTTTT. The rearrangement uses TRBV2 and TRBJ2-2; 8 nucleotides align to TRBD1. CDR1 SNHLY and CDR2 FYNNEI come from the germline V gene. With V trimmed by 5 bases and J by 6 bases, 8 bases remained unmatched. The CDR3 is made up of 15 amino acids. Full variable domain (missing parts from reference TRBV2 and TRBJ2-2): EPEVTQTPSHQVTQMGQEVILRCVPISNHLYFYWYRQILGQKVEFLVSFYNNEISEKSEIFDDQFSVERPDGSNFTLKIRSTKLEDSAMYFCASSSGQVAPGELFFGEGSRLTVL.

The chain recombines TRBV11-2 with TRBJ1-4, with unresolved D. The V and J ends lost 2 bases and 7 bases respectively, with 11 bases between them. Germline CDR1 SGHAT, CDR2 FQNNGV. The CDR3 totals 14 residues. The CDR3 DNA reads as TGTGCCAGCAGCTTATATGGAGTCGGTGAAAAACTGTTTTTT. The encoded protein is CASSLYGVGEKLFF.

The chain employs TRBV13 and TRBJ2-5, with 7 positions matching TRBD1. Germline values: CDR1 PRHDT, CDR2 FYEKMQ (reference sequence). The CDR3 consists of 16 residues. Unmatched junction bases numbered 11, after V lost 5 bases and J lost 2 bases. The CDR3 is CASSGQKGQPQETQYF. The CDR3 region has the DNA TGTGCCAGCAGCGGCCAAAAGGGACAGCCACAAGAGACCCAGTACTTC.

This chain joins TRBV6-1 and TRBJ2-2, with unresolved D. The germline V gene has CDR1 MNHNS and CDR2 SASEGT. This CDR3 is built from 16 residues. Trimming shortened V by 0 bases and J by 3 bases, and 11 bases separated the two germline ends. In DNA form, the CDR3 reads TGTGCCAGCAGTGAAGCGCTAGTTAGGGACACCGGGGAGCTGTTTTTT. Amino acid sequence: CASSEALVRDTGELFF.

CDR3 nucleotide sequence: TGTGCCAGCAGCTATGACAGGGCTAACACGCAGTATTTT. Its protein product is CASSYDRANTQYF. V usage is TRBV7-2 and J usage is TRBJ2-3; 7 nucleotides line up with TRBD1. V trimming: 4 bases; J trimming: 9 bases; junction bases outside the gene matches: 7. This CDR3 contains 13 residues. Germline V gene data show CDR1 as SGHTA and CDR2 as FQGNSA.

The CDR3 is CASSTAAARKYKDTQYF. The CDR3 DNA reads as TGTGCCAGCAGCACTGCCGCTGCGAGGAAATATAAAGATACGCAGTATTTT. The chain combines TRBV21-1 with TRBJ2-3; TRBD2 was called by the table and not checked on the DNA. TRBV21-1 is listed as a pseudogene. This CDR3 has 17 amino acids.